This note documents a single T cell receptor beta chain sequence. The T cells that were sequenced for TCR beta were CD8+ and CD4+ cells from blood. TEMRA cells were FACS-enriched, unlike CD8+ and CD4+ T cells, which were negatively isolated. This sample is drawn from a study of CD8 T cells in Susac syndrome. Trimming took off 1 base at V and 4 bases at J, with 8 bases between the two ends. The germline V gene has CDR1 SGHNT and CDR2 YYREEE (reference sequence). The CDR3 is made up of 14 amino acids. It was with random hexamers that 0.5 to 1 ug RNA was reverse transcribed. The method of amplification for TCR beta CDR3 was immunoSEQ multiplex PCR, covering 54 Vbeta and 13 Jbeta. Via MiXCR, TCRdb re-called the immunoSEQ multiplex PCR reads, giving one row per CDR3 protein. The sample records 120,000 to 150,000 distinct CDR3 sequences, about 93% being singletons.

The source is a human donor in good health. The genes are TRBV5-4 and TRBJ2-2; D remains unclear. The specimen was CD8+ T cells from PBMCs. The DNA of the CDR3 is TGTGCCAGCAGCTTGCCGGAGTCCACCGGGGAGCTGTTTTTT. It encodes CASSLPESTGELFF.